This TCR beta chain was profiled in a study of T cells after yellow fever vaccination. In regard to this clonotype: Its cognate antigen is unknown.

TCRdb passed the 5' RACE reads through MiXCR, listing each CDR3 protein once. The table shows hundreds of thousands of distinct CDR3 sequences, with under 20% occurring only once. Trimming took 3 bases from V and 9 from J, leaving 11 bases between them. Germline values: CDR1 MDHEN, CDR2 SYDVKM. The CDR3 has 12 amino acids. Study-wide results and limits: The secondary response showed a weaker magnitude and a faster peak, day 5 versus 15.

This sequence joins TRBV28 and TRBJ1-2; no clear D gene. The sequence was obtained from a man younger than 35 who received the YFV17D yellow fever vaccine. The sample consisted of PBMCs, taken before the yellow fever booster vaccination. The CDR3 reads CASSFSLYRYTF. CDR3 coding DNA: TGTGCCAGCAGTTTCAGCCTTTATCGCTACACCTTC.